The 27 T cell receptor beta chains below come from one sample, sequenced in a study of blood T cell repertoires in COVID-19. The protocol was immunoSEQ multiplex PCR, while the TCRdb copy is restricted to in-frame clones and leaves out a portion. The sample has about 410,000 clones, about nine tenths seen once. The sample comprised PBMCs or T cells enriched from blood (not recorded which). These receptors were collected from a man between 18 and 29 years old who had recovered from COVID-19.

V gene TRBV9 combines with J gene TRBJ2-3; TRBD2 is a possible D gene (6 bases). Per the germline V gene, CDR1 is SGDLS and CDR2 is YYNGEE. The V and J ends lost 0 bases and 5 bases respectively, with 10 bases between them. This CDR3 is built from 14 residues. Here the CDR3 DNA reads TGTGCCAGCAGCGTAGACGCCGGGGGAGATACGCAGTATTTT. Translated, it gives CASSVDAGGDTQYF.

The chain carries TRBV9 and TRBJ2-5; 7 nucleotides line up with TRBD1. This CDR3 has 14 amino acids. CDR1 is SGDLS, CDR2 YYNGEE, per germline. With V trimmed by 0 bases and J by 4 bases, 3 bases remained unmatched. The CDR3 DNA reads TGTGCCAGCAGCGTAGATGCAGGGGGAGAGACCCAGTACTTC. The encoded protein is CASSVDAGGETQYF.

The rearrangement links TRBV15 to TRBJ2-1; 9 positions agree with TRBD2. CDR1 LNHNV and CDR2 YYDKDF come from the germline V gene (reference sequence). The CDR3 is made up of 15 amino acids. The ends lost 6 bases at V and 7 bases at J; junction bases unmatched: 10. The DNA of the CDR3 is TGTGCCACCAGAGGCGGCCCGGGACTAGCAAATGAGCAGTTCTTC. It encodes CATRGGPGLANEQFF.

This clone was detected many times. This sequence joins TRBV9 and TRBJ1-3; D remains unclear. V lost 0 bases to trimming and J lost 1 base, with 11 bases between them. Per the germline V gene, CDR1 is SGDLS and CDR2 is YYNGEE. This CDR3 contains 16 residues. Written as DNA, the CDR3 is TGTGCCAGCAGCGTAGCTACACGAGGGTCTGGAAACACCATATATTTT. The encoded protein is CASSVATRGSGNTIYF.

The chain is built from TRBV24-1 and TRBJ2-3, with D perhaps TRBD2 (6 bases). CDR3 length: 12 residues. V was shortened by 10 bases and J by 0 bases, with 7 bases between the two germline ends. From germline, CDR1 is KGHDR and CDR2 SFDVKD. The CDR3 here is CATAGSTDTQYF. The DNA for the CDR3 is TGTGCCACGGCGGGAAGCACAGATACGCAGTATTTT.

The rearrangement uses TRBV5-1 and TRBJ1-4; 7 bases line up with TRBD1. After removal of 0 bases from V and 0 bases from J, the junction contained 2 bases not matched to a gene. The CDR3 totals 16 residues. Germline assignment: CDR1 SGHRS and CDR2 YFSETQ. The CDR3 sequence: CASSLGGTATNEKLFF. For the CDR3, the DNA is TGCGCCAGCAGCTTGGGAGGGACAGCAACTAATGAAAAACTGTTTTTT.

The rearrangement joins TRBV10-3 to TRBJ2-5; 8 bases are a match to TRBD2. This CDR3 has 13 amino acids. V dropped 9 bases and J dropped 3; count of bases not matched to a gene: 6. Germline CDR1 reads ENHRY; CDR2 reads SYGVKD. Here the CDR3 DNA reads TGTGCCATAGCCCCGGGGGGGGAAGAGACCCAGTACTTC. It specifies CAIAPGGEETQYF.

The chain is built from TRBV27 and TRBJ2-1; the match to TRBD2 covers 7 bases. V lost 3 bases and J lost 3; bases outside the gene matches: 5. This CDR3 region has 15 residues. Per germline, CDR1 MNHEY and CDR2 SMNVEV (reference sequence). CDR3 residues: CASSFFGGSYNEQFF. As DNA, the CDR3 is TGTGCCAGCAGTTTTTTTGGCGGGAGCTACAATGAGCAGTTCTTC.

This clone was seen just once. CDR3 residues: CASSPRNQETQYF. The CDR3 nucleotides are TGTGCCAGCTCACCCAGGAACCAAGAGACCCAGTACTTC. V usage is TRBV18 and J usage is TRBJ2-5; D is ambiguous. The CDR3 consists of 13 residues. Germline V gene data show CDR1 as KGHSH and CDR2 as LQKENI. V lost 3 bases and J lost 0, with 5 bases in between.

The chain carries TRBV20-1 and TRBJ2-7, with D unclear. The CDR3 runs to 10 residues. CDR1 is DFQATT, CDR2 SNEGSKA, per germline (reference sequence). Trimming pared 5 bases from V and 4 bases from J, leaving 6 bases between. The chain's CDR3 is CSAHGYEQYF. Here the CDR3 DNA reads TGCAGTGCTCACGGGTACGAGCAGTACTTC.

V is TRBV2 and J is TRBJ2-1; possible D gene TRBD1, 6 bases. This CDR3 is 12 amino acids long. Germline CDR1 and CDR2: SNHLY and FYNNEI. The germline V and J ends were trimmed by 8 bases and 8 bases, with 13 bases remaining between them. Here the CDR3 DNA reads TGTGCCAGCTTCTTAGGGGGTCATGAGCAGTTCTTC. Protein sequence: CASFLGGHEQFF.

The CDR3 sequence: CATGEASVGTEAFF. The CDR3 coding sequence is TGTGCCACCGGGGAGGCCTCAGTGGGCACTGAAGCTTTCTTT. This chain uses TRBV24-1 with TRBJ1-1; D unresolved. The CDR3 runs 14 residues. The germline V and J ends were trimmed by 9 bases and 4 bases, with 17 bases remaining between them. CDR1 KGHDR and CDR2 SFDVKD come from the germline V gene.

The chain has TRBV3-1 (or the pseudogene TRBV3-2) and TRBJ1-1, with D possibly matching TRBD1 (5 bases). V shed 0 bases and J shed 4 bases, with 15 bases lying between them. Germline V gives CDR1 LGHDT, CDR2 YNNKEL (reference sequence). The CDR3 is made up of 16 amino acids. The CDR3 DNA is TGTGCCAGCAGCCAAGATGGCTCAGGGTTTGGCACTGAAGCTTTCTTT. This translates into CASSQDGSGFGTEAFF.

The chain couples TRBV7-3 to TRBJ2-7; TRBD2 matches 9 bases. V lost 1 base, J lost 3 bases, and 4 bases stayed unmatched. CDR3 length equals 15 residues. Germline V lookup: CDR1 SGHTA, CDR2 FQGTGA. This CDR3 is CASSLSPSGNYEQYF. The CDR3 DNA reads TGTGCCAGCAGCTTAAGTCCTAGCGGGAACTACGAGCAGTACTTC.

This clone was detected once. This chain connects TRBV27 to TRBJ2-7; TRBD2 agrees at 12 bases. The CDR3 runs 16 residues. V was clipped by 5 bases and J by 4 bases; unmatched bases: 9. From germline, CDR1 is MNHEY and CDR2 SMNVEV (reference sequence). This CDR3 is CASSRTTSGSSYEQYF. CDR3 sequence (DNA): TGTGCCAGCAGTCGCACGACTAGCGGGAGTTCTTACGAGCAGTACTTC.

The V gene is TRBV11-3, the J gene TRBJ2-3; D uncertain. Germline loops: CDR1 SGHNT, CDR2 YENEEA. This CDR3 spans 15 amino acids. Trimming took off 2 bases at V and 2 bases at J, with 11 bases between the two ends. The CDR3: CASSLYDTDTDTQYF. The CDR3 DNA follows: TGTGCCAGCAGCTTATACGACACCGACACAGATACGCAGTATTTT.

The chain carries TRBV10-3 and TRBJ1-1, with D hard to call. Germline-derived CDR1 and CDR2 are ENHRY and SYGVKD. The V and J ends lost 10 bases and 6 bases respectively, with 12 bases between them. The CDR3 loop spans 11 amino acids. DNA of the CDR3: TGTGCCACAATCGAGGCAGCTGAAGCTTTCTTT. This translates into CATIEAAEAFF.

This clone was seen only a few times. This chain uses TRBV13 with TRBJ2-1; TRBD1 aligns across 8 bases. The CDR3 loop spans 15 amino acids. Germline V gene data show CDR1 as PRHDT and CDR2 as FYEKMQ (reference sequence). The trim removed 4 bases at V and 7 bases at J, leaving 9 bases unmatched. The CDR3 spells CASSSSGGRRNEQFF. Here the CDR3 DNA reads TGTGCCAGCAGCTCCTCAGGGGGCCGGAGGAATGAGCAGTTCTTC.

This rearrangement joins TRBV6-5 to TRBJ1-6, with 7 bases aligning to TRBD1. Germline trimming cut 0 bases from V and 7 bases from J; bases unmatched to any gene: 6. In germline, CDR1 is MNHEY, CDR2 SVGAGI. The CDR3 sequence is 16 residues long. CDR3 region: CASSYSRDSTNSPLHF. CDR3 coding DNA: TGTGCCAGCAGTTACTCGCGGGACAGCACCAATTCACCCCTCCACTTT.

The V and J genes are TRBV27 and TRBJ1-1, with D hard to call. Germline CDR1 and CDR2: MNHEY and SMNVEV (reference sequence). V lost 8 bases, J lost 5 bases, and 15 bases lay in between. This CDR3 has 13 amino acids. CDR3 sequence (DNA): TGTGCCAGCCGAATAGGGCCGGGGACTGAAGCTTTCTTT. This sequence encodes CASRIGPGTEAFF.

V usage is TRBV11-2 and J usage is TRBJ2-7; TRBD2 agrees at 13 bases. The CDR3 is 16 amino acids. The trim removed 5 bases at V and 3 bases at J, leaving 7 bases unmatched. Germline assignment: CDR1 SGHAT and CDR2 FQNNGV. Here the CDR3 DNA reads TGTGCCAGCAGCCCGCGGACTAGCGGGAGTGGCTACGAGCAGTACTTC. Amino acid sequence: CASSPRTSGSGYEQYF.

The genes are TRBV5-1 and TRBJ1-1; 7 positions agree with TRBD1. The CDR3 runs to 15 residues. V was clipped by 4 bases and J by 5 bases; unmatched bases: 11. Germline CDR1 and CDR2: SGHRS and YFSETQ. The DNA for the CDR3 is TGCGCCAGCAGCCTATCGGACAGGCCCGGGACTGAAGCTTTCTTT. This sequence encodes CASSLSDRPGTEAFF.

This chain uses TRBV4-1 with TRBJ2-5, with 7 bases matching TRBD2. CDR3 size: 14 residues. The V gene's germline CDR1 is MGHRA and CDR2 YSYEKL. With V trimmed by 1 base and J by 3 bases, 2 bases remained unmatched. The CDR3 protein is CASSQGGGEETQYF. The CDR3 DNA sequence: TGCGCCAGCAGCCAAGGCGGGGGAGAAGAGACCCAGTACTTC.

This clone is a singleton in its sample. The chain employs TRBV7-9 and TRBJ2-6; possible D gene TRBD1, 5 bases. CDR3 size: 19 residues. Germline V lookup: CDR1 SEHNR, CDR2 FQNEAQ (reference sequence). The V and J ends lost 1 base and 0 bases respectively, with 16 bases between them. The CDR3 DNA reads as TGTGCCAGCAGCTTAGGACGGTGGGGCCCCAACTCTGGGGCCAACGTCCTGACTTTC. Protein: CASSLGRWGPNSGANVLTF.

V and J are TRBV6-6 and TRBJ1-5; a possible D gene is TRBD1 (6 bases). Germline V gene sequence: CDR1 MNHNY, CDR2 SVGAGI (reference sequence). Between the trimmed V and J ends, which lost 6 bases and 0 bases, there was a span of 12 bases. The CDR3 runs to 15 residues. CDR3 coding DNA: TGTGCCAGCAGGAGGGGGACCAATAGCAATCAGCCCCAGCATTTT. Translating gives CASRRGTNSNQPQHF.

This chain connects TRBV27 to TRBJ1-4, with 8 bases matching TRBD1. This CDR3 has 15 residues. J gave up 8 bases and V 5 bases, and 10 bases lay outside the gene matches. Per the germline V gene, CDR1 is MNHEY and CDR2 is SMNVEV (reference sequence). The CDR3 DNA follows: TGTGCCAGCAGTGTCCTCCGGACAGGGAGAGAAAAACTGTTTTTT. Translation gives CASSVLRTGREKLFF.

The genes are TRBV5-1 and TRBJ2-1; possibly TRBD1 for D (5 bases). The CDR3 is 15 amino acids. From germline, CDR1 is SGHRS and CDR2 YFSETQ. V lost 0 bases to trimming and J lost 4 bases, with 11 bases between them. The CDR3, as DNA: TGCGCCAGCAGCTTGGTGACAGATTCTTACAATGAGCAGTTCTTC. It specifies CASSLVTDSYNEQFF.